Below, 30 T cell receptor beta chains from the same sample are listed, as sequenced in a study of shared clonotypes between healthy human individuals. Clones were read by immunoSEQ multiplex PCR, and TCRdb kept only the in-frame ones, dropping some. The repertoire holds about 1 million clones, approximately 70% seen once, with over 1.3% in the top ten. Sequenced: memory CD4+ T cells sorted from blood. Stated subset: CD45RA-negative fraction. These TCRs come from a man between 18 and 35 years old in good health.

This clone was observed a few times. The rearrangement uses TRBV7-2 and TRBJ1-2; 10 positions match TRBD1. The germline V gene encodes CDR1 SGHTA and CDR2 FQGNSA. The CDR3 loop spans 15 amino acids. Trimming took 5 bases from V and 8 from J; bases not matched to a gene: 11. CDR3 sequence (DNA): TGTGCCAGCAGCCCTGGGGGACAGGGGAAAGAGGGCTACACCTTC. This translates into CASSPGGQGKEGYTF.

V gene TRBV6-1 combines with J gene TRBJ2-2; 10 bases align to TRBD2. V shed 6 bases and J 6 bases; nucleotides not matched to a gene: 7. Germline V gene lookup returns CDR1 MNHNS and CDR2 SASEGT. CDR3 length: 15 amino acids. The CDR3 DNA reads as TGTGCCAGCAGAAGGGGACTAGCGACCCCCGGGGAGCTGTTTTTT. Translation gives CASRRGLATPGELFF.

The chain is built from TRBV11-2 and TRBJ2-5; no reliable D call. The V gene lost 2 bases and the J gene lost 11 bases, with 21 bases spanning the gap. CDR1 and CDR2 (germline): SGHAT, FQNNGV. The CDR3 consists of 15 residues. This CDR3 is CASSLSGIGGLEQYF. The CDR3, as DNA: TGTGCCAGCAGCTTAAGTGGGATCGGCGGCTTGGAGCAGTACTTC.

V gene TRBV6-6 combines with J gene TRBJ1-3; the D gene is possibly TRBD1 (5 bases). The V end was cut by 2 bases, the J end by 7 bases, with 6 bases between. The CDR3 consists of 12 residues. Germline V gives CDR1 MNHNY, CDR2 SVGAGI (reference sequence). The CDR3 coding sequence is TGTGCCAGCAGTTACGGGGGGAACACCATATATTTT. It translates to CASSYGGNTIYF.

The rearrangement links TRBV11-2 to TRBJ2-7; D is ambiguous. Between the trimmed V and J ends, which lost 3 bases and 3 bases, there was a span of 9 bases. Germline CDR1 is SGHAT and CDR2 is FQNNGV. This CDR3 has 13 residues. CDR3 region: CASSFLRGYEQYF. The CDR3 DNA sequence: TGTGCCAGCAGCTTCCTCCGCGGCTACGAGCAGTACTTC.

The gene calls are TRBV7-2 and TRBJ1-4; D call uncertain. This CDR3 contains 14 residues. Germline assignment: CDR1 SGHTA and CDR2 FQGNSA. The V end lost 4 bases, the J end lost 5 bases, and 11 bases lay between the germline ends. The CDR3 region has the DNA TGTGCCAGCAGCTCAGGCGGCGGAAATGAAAAACTGTTTTTT. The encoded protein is CASSSGGGNEKLFF. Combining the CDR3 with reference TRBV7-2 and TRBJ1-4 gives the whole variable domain GAGVSQSPSNKVTEKGKDVELRCDPISGHTALYWYRQSLGQGLEFLIYFQGNSAPDKSGLPSDRFSAERTGGSVSTLTIQRTQQEDSAVYLCASSSGGGNEKLFFGSGTQLSVL.

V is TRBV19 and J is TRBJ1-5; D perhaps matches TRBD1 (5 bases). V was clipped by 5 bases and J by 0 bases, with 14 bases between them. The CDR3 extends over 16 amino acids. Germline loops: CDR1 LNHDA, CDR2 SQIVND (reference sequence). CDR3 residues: CASSVGTVYSNQPQHF. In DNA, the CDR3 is TGTGCCAGTAGTGTCGGGACCGTATATAGCAATCAGCCCCAGCATTTT. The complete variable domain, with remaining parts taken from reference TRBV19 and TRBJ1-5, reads DGGITQSPKYLFRKEGQNVTLSCEQNLNHDAMYWYRQDPGQGLRLIYYSQIVNDFQKGDIAEGYSVSREKKESFPLTVTSAQKNPTAFYLCASSVGTVYSNQPQHFGDGTRLSIL.

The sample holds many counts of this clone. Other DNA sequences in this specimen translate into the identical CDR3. The CDR3 region is CASSRSGSSYEQYF. CDR3 DNA: TGTGCCAGCAGCCGAAGCGGGAGCAGCTACGAGCAGTACTTC. The genes are TRBV7-6 and TRBJ2-7; 8 nucleotides align to TRBD2. V shed 5 bases and J 3 bases; nucleotides not matched to a gene: 6. CDR1 and CDR2 (germline): SGHVS, FNYEAQ. The CDR3 extends over 14 amino acids.

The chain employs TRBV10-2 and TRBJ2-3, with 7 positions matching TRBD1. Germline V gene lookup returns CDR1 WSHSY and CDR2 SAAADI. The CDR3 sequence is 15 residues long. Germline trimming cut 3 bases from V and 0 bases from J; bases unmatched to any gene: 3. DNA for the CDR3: TGCGCCAGCAGTGAACAGGGGTCTAGCACAGATACGCAGTATTTT. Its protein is CASSEQGSSTDTQYF.

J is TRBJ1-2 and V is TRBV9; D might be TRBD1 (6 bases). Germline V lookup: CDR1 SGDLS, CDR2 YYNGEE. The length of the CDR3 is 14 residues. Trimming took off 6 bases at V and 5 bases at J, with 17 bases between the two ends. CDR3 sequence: CASTSHRDPYGYTF. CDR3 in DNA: TGTGCCAGCACCTCTCACAGGGACCCTTATGGCTACACCTTC.

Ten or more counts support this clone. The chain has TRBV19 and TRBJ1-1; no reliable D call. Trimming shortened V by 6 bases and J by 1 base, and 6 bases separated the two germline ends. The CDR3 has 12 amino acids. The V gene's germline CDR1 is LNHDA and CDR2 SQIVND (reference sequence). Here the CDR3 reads CASRQRNTEAFF. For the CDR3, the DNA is TGTGCCAGTAGACAGCGGAACACTGAAGCTTTCTTT.

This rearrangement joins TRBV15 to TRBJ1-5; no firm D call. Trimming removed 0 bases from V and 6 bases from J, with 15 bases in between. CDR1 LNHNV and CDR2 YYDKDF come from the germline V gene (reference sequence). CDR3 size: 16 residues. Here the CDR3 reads CATSRDYPTLGQPQHF. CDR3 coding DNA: TGTGCCACCAGCAGAGATTACCCGACCCTAGGTCAGCCCCAGCATTTT.

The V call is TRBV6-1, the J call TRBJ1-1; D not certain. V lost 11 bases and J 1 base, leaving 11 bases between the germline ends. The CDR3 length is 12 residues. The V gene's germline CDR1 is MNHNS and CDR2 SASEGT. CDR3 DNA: TGTGCCTTCCAGTGGCAGAACACTGAAGCTTTCTTT. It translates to CAFQWQNTEAFF.

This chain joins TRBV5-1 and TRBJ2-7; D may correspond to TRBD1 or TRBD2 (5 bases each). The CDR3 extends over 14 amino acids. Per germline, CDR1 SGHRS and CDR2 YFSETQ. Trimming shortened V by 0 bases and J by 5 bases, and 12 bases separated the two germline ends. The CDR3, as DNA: TGCGCCAGCAGCTTGGGGGACGTCAACGACGAGCAGTACTTC. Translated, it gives CASSLGDVNDEQYF.

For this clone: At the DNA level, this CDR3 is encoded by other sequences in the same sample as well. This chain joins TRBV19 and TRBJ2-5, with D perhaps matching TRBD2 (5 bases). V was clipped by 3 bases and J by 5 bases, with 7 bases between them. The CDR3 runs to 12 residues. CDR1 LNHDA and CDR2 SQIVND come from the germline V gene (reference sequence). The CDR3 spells CASSIGLETQYF. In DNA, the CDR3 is TGTGCCAGTAGTATTGGACTGGAGACCCAGTACTTC. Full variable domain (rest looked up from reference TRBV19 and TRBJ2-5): DGGITQSPKYLFRKEGQNVTLSCEQNLNHDAMYWYRQDPGQGLRLIYYSQIVNDFQKGDIAEGYSVSREKKESFPLTVTSAQKNPTAFYLCASSIGLETQYFGPGTRLLVL.

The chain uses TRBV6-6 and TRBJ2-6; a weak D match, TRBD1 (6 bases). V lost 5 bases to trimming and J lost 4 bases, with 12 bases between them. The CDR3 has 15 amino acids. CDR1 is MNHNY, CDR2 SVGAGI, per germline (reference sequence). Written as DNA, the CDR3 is TGTGCCAGCAGTCCCCCAGGGGTCGGGGCCAACGTCCTGACTTTC. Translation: CASSPPGVGANVLTF.

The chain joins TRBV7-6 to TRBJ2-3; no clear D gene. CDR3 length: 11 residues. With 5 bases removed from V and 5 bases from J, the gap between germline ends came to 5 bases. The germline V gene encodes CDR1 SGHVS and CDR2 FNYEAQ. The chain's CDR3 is CASSQQDTQYF. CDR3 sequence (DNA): TGTGCCAGCAGCCAACAAGATACGCAGTATTTT.

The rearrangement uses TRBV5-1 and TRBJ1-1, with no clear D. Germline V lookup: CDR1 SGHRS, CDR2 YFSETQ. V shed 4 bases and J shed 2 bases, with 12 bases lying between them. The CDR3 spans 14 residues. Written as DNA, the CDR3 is TGCGCCAGCAGCAGTGTTAGCGGAAACACTGAAGCTTTCTTT. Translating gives CASSSVSGNTEAFF.

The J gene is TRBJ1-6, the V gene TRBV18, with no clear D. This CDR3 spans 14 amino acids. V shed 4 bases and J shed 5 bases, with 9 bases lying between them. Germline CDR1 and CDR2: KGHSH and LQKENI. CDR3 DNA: TGTGCCAGCTCACAGGGTTTCAATAATTCACCCCTCCACTTT. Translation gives CASSQGFNNSPLHF.

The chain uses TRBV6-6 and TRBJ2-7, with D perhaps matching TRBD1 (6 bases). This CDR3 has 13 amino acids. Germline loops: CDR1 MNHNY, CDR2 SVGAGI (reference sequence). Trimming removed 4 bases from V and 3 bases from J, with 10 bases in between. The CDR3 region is CASSLLTGYEQYF. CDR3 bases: TGTGCCAGCAGTTTGTTGACAGGCTACGAGCAGTACTTC.

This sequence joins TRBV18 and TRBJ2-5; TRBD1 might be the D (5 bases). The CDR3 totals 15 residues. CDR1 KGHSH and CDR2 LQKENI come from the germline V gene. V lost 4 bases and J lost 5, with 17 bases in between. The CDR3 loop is CASSQGESERETQYF. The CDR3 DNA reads TGTGCCAGCTCACAAGGGGAATCCGAAAGGGAGACCCAGTACTTC.

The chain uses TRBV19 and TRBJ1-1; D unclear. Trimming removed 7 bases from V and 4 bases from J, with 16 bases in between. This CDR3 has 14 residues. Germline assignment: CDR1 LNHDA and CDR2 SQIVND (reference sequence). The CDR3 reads CASIMEGRSTEAFF. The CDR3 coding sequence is TGTGCCAGTATCATGGAAGGGAGAAGCACTGAAGCTTTCTTT. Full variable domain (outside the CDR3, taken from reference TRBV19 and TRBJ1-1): DGGITQSPKYLFRKEGQNVTLSCEQNLNHDAMYWYRQDPGQGLRLIYYSQIVNDFQKGDIAEGYSVSREKKESFPLTVTSAQKNPTAFYLCASIMEGRSTEAFFGQGTRLTVV.

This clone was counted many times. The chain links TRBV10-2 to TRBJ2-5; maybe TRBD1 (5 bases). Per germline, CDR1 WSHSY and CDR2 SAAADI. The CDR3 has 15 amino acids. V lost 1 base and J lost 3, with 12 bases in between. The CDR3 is CASSELQTAKETQYF. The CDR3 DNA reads TGCGCCAGCAGTGAGTTGCAGACAGCCAAAGAGACCCAGTACTTC.

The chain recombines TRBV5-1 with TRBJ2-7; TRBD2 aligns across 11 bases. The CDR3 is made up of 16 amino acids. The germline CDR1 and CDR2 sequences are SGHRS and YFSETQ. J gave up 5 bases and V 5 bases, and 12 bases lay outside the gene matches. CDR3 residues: CASRSSGRPDAHEQYF. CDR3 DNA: TGCGCCAGCAGATCTAGCGGGAGGCCCGACGCCCACGAGCAGTACTTC.

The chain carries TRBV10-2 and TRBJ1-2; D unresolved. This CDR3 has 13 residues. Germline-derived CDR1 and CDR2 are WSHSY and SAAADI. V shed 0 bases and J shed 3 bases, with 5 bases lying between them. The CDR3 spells CASSESDYYGYTF. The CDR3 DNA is TGCGCCAGCAGTGAGTCCGATTACTATGGCTACACCTTC.

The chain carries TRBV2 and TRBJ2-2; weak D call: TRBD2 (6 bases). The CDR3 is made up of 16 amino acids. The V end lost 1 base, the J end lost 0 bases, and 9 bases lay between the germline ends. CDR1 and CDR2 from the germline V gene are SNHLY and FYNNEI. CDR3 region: CASSEVGRTNTGELFF. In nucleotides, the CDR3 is TGTGCCAGCAGTGAAGTGGGGAGGACGAACACCGGGGAGCTGTTTTTT. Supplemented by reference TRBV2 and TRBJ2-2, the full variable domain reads EPEVTQTPSHQVTQMGQEVILRCVPISNHLYFYWYRQILGQKVEFLVSFYNNEISEKSEIFDDQFSVERPDGSNFTLKIRSTKLEDSAMYFCASSEVGRTNTGELFFGEGSRLTVL.

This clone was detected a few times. CDR3 sequence (DNA): TGTGCCAGCAGTATACTGTCCGGGGAGCTGTTTTTT. It codes for CASSILSGELFF. The chain is built from TRBV6-5 and TRBJ2-2; D gene uncertain. There are 12 residues in the CDR3. Germline CDR1 is MNHEY and CDR2 is SVGAGI. V was cut by 5 bases and J by 6 bases, with 7 bases left in between.

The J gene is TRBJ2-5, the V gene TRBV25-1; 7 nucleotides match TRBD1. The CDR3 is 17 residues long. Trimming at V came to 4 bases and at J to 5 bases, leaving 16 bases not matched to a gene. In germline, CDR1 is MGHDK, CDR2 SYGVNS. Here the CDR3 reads CASSGSLGQVDGETQYF. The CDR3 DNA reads TGTGCCAGCAGTGGTTCTCTCGGACAGGTGGACGGGGAGACCCAGTACTTC.

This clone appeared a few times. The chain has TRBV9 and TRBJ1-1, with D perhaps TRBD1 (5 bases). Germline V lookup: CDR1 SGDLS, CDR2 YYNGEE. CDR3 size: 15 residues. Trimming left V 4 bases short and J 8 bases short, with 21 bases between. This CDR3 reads CASSTGHSYQSEAFF. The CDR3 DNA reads TGTGCCAGCAGCACTGGACACAGCTACCAATCGGAAGCTTTCTTT.

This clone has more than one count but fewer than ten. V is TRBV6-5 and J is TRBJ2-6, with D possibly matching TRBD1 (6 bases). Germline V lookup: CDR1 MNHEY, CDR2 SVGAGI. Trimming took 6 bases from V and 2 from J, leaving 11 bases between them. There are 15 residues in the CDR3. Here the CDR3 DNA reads TGTGCCAGCAGGATGACAGGAACTGGGGCCAACGTCCTGACTTTC. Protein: CASRMTGTGANVLTF.